This TCR beta chain was observed in a study of blood T cells in healthy people across ages. A sample-barcoded 5' primer and a J-beta primer mix were used in a second PCR of roughly 6 to 11 cycles. TCRdb called the 5' RACE reads again in MiXCR, with one record for every CDR3 protein. This sample has roughly 1,000,000 distinct CDR3 sequences; around 27% occur once, and the top ten carry about 0.69%. The CDR3 covers 13 residues. CDR1 is SNHLY and CDR2 is FYNNEI in the germline V gene. V lost 3 bases to trimming and J lost 3 bases, with 9 bases between them. In addition, the sample was reused for a study of T cells of mothers and their children. That source adds: TCR recombination output is shaped by thymic selection similarly in related and unrelated pairs.

Material: blood. The rearrangement uses TRBV2 and TRBJ2-7; D remains ambiguous. The sequence was obtained from a girl aged 2-10 years in good health. CDR3 nucleotides: TGTGCCAGCAGTGAGGTTTTTGGCTACGAGCAGTACTTC. Translation gives CASSEVFGYEQYF.